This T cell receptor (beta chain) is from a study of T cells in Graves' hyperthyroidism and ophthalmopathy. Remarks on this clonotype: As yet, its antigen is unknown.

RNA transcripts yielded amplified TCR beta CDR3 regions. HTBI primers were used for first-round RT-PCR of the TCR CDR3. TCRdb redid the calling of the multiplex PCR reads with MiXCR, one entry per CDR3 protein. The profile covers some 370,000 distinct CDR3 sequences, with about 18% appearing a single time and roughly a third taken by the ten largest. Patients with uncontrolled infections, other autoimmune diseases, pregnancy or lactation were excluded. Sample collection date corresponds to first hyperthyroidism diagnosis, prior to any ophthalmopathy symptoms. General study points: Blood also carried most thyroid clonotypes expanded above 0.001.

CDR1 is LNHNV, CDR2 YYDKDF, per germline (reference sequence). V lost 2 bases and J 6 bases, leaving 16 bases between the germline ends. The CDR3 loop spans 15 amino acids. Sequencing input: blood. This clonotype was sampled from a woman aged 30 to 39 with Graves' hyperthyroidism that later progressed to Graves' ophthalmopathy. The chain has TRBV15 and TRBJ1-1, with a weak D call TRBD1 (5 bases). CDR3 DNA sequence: TGTGCCACCAGCAGACCCCGGGGGAGGTCGGCTGAAGCTTTCTTT. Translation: CATSRPRGRSAEAFF.